This TCR beta chain was profiled in a study of neurological immune-mediated disorders. It was by 5'RACE with 10-nucleotide random UMIs that the cDNA was made. Over 170 million TCR-beta sequences from 15-18 subjects came out of each sequencing run. TCRdb processed the 5' RACE reads anew with MiXCR; each CDR3 protein has one entry. Among 55,000 to 70,000 distinct CDR3 sequences listed, around 4.8% were seen once. The germline V and J ends were trimmed by 0 bases and 8 bases, with 13 bases remaining between them. CDR1 is MNHNS, CDR2 SASEGT, per germline. The CDR3 sequence is 15 residues long. In its sample, this clonotype was seen many times.

Sequencing input: PBMCs. V gene TRBV6-1 combines with J gene TRBJ1-4; D is possibly TRBD1 (5 bases). The clonotype was recovered from a woman aged 45-60 years with multiple sclerosis. The CDR3 DNA follows: TGTGCCAGCAGTGAAGCCGGGAGGGGACGGGAAAAACTGTTTTTT. Translation gives CASSEAGRGREKLFF.